This T cell receptor (beta chain) was identified during a study of CD8 T cells in ankylosing spondylitis. TCRdb reprocessed the 5' RACE reads via MiXCR and lists one record per CDR3 protein. The sample lists over 450,000 distinct CDR3 sequences, about 12% occurring once. General study findings and limits: Clones linked to disease, bearing a CD8+ phenotype, were relatively rare in peripheral blood. A TCR beta motif made of several highly homologous variants seemed typical of ankylosing spondylitis blood. Reported data indicate significant enrichment of disease-linked clones within matched ankylosing spondylitis synovial fluid.

V lost 5 bases to trimming and J lost 0 bases, with 10 bases between them. The CDR3 totals 14 residues. The V gene's germline CDR1 is SEHNR and CDR2 FQNEAQ (reference sequence). As concerns this clonotype: Antigen unknown.

The chain joins TRBV7-9 to TRBJ1-2; D ambiguous. Sample: blood, either unsorted or a sorted T cell fraction (not recorded which). The sequence came from a male donor with ankylosing spondylitis. The CDR3 is CASSEAAANYGYTF. CDR3 coding DNA: TGTGCCAGCAGCGAGGCTGCAGCTAACTATGGCTACACCTTC.